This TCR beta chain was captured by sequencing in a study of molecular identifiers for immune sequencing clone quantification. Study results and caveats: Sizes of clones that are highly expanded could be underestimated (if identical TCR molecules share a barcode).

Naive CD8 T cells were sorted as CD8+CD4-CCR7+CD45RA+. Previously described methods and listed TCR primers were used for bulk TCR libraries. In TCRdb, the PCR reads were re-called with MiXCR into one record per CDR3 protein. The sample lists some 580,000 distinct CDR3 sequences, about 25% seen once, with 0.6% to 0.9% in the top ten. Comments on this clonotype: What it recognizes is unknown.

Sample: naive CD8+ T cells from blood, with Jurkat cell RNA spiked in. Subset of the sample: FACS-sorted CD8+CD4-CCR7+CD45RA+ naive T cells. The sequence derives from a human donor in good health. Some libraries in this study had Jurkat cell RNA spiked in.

The CDR3 nucleotides are TGTGCCAGCAGCTTAGATCGGGGAAGCTCCTATAATTCACCCCTCCACTTT. This codes for CASSLDRGSSYNSPLHF. The J gene is TRBJ1-6, the V gene TRBV11-2; D is uncertain. Trimming cost V 0 bases and J 0 bases, with 9 bases left between them. The CDR3 is 17 amino acids. Germline V CDR1 and CDR2: SGHAT, FQNNGV.